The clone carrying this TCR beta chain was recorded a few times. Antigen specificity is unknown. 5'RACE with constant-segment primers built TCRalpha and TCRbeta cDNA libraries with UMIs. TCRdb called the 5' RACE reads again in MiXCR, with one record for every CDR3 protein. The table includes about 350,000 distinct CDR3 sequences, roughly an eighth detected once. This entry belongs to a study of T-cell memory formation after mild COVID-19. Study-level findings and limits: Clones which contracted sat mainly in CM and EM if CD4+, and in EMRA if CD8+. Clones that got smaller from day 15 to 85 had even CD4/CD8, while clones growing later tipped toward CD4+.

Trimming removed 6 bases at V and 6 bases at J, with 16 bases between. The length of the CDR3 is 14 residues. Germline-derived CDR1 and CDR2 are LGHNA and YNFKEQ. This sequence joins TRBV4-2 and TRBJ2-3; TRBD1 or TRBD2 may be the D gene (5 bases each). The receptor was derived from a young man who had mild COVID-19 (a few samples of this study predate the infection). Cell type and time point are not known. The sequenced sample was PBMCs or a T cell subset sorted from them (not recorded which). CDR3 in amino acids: CASRWGSAQDTQYF. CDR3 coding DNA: TGTGCCAGCAGATGGGGGTCAGCTCAGGATACGCAGTATTTT.